These T cell receptor beta chains were read from a single sample in a study of cytomegalovirus exposure and HLA in healthy donors. Libraries were prepared by immunoSEQ multiplex PCR; TCRdb keeps only in-frame clonotypes and omits some of them. The sample consists of under 200,000 clones, around 79% of them appearing once. The sequencing input was PBMCs. The receptor source for this set is a male donor in good health and CMV-seropositive. Both conserved end residues are part of each CDR3. A D gene is named only where the DNA matches it firmly. The size entry is marked missing in some rows and otherwise reads once, few, many or a size class.

d_call: NA
v_call: TRBV5-4
clone_size: NA
j_call: TRBJ2-2
cdr3_nt: TGTGCCAGCAGCTTGGGGTTACACCAGAACACCGGGGAGCTGTTTTTT
cdr3_aa: CASSLGLHQNTGELFF

d_call: TRBD1
v_call: TRBV11-1
clone_size: NA
j_call: TRBJ1-1
cdr3_nt: TGTGCCAGCAGCCCTTCCGGGACAGGGGCTGGTCTCACTGAAGCTTTCTTT
cdr3_aa: CASSPSGTGAGLTEAFF

d_call: NA
v_call: TRBV2
clone_size: NA
j_call: TRBJ2-1
cdr3_nt: TGTGCCAGCGATCTAGTCCGGGAGCAGTTCTTC
cdr3_aa: CASDLVREQFF

d_call: NA
v_call: TRBV18
clone_size: NA
j_call: TRBJ1-5
cdr3_nt: TGTGCCAGCTCACCCTCACCTGCAGGCAATCAGCCCCAGCATTTT
cdr3_aa: CASSPSPAGNQPQHF

d_call: NA
v_call: TRBV6-5
clone_size: NA
j_call: TRBJ1-1
cdr3_nt: TGTGCCAGCACGACAGGGAACACTGAAGCTTTCTTT
cdr3_aa: CASTTGNTEAFF

d_call: NA
v_call: TRBV7-2
clone_size: NA
j_call: TRBJ2-5
cdr3_nt: TGTGCCAGCAGTCTCGGGCCACAGGGCTCGCAAGAGACCCAGTACTTC
cdr3_aa: CASSLGPQGSQETQYF

d_call: TRBD1
v_call: TRBV11-2
clone_size: NA
j_call: TRBJ1-1
cdr3_nt: TGTGCCAGCAGCTTAAAGGGCCAAGGGGGCTCACCTGAAGCTTTCTTT
cdr3_aa: CASSLKGQGGSPEAFF

d_call: TRBD2
v_call: TRBV4-1
clone_size: NA
j_call: TRBJ2-3
cdr3_nt: TGCGCCAGCAGCCCGAGGGGCGGGGGGGCTGGCACAGATACGCAGTATTTT
cdr3_aa: CASSPRGGGAGTDTQYF

d_call: TRBD2
v_call: TRBV5-6
clone_size: NA
j_call: TRBJ2-7
cdr3_nt: TGTGCCAGCAGCCTGGGAATCAGAGAGACTAGCGGGGGCACCAGCTTC
cdr3_aa: CASSLGIRETSGGTSF

d_call: NA
v_call: TRBV5-4
clone_size: NA
j_call: TRBJ1-6
cdr3_nt: TGTGCCAGCAGCTTTACCCTGGGGGCCGATTCACCCCTCCACTTT
cdr3_aa: CASSFTLGADSPLHF

d_call: NA
v_call: TRBV9
clone_size: NA
j_call: TRBJ1-4
cdr3_nt: TGTGCCAGCAGCGTAGATGGTACAGAATATGGAAAACTGTTTTTT
cdr3_aa: CASSVDGTEYGKLFF

d_call: NA
v_call: TRBV11-2
clone_size: NA
j_call: TRBJ1-1
cdr3_nt: TGTGCCAGCAGCTTCCCCTTGAGTGAAGCTTTCTTT
cdr3_aa: CASSFPLSEAFF

d_call: TRBD1
v_call: TRBV6-5
clone_size: NA
j_call: TRBJ1-1
cdr3_nt: TGTGCCAGCAGTTACGGATGGGACAGGGCGAACACTGAAGCTTTCTTT
cdr3_aa: CASSYGWDRANTEAFF

d_call: TRBD2
v_call: TRBV28
clone_size: NA
j_call: TRBJ2-3
cdr3_nt: TGTGCCAGCGACCGCTCGGGCGGGAGTGTTTCAGATACGCAGTATTTT
cdr3_aa: CASDRSGGSVSDTQYF

d_call: TRBD2
v_call: TRBV7-2
clone_size: NA
j_call: TRBJ2-7
cdr3_nt: TGTGCCAGCAGCTTAGTAGCGGGGGGCGAGCAGTACTTC
cdr3_aa: CASSLVAGGEQYF

d_call: NA
v_call: TRBV7-9
clone_size: NA
j_call: TRBJ2-7
cdr3_nt: TGTGCCAGCAGCCCGAGCTCCTACGAGCAGTACTTC
cdr3_aa: CASSPSSYEQYF

d_call: NA
v_call: TRBV7-6
clone_size: few
j_call: TRBJ2-7
cdr3_nt: TGTGCCAGCAGCAAGACTGCGCTCTACGAGCAGTACTTC
cdr3_aa: CASSKTALYEQYF

d_call: TRBD1
v_call: TRBV7-2
clone_size: NA
j_call: TRBJ2-5
cdr3_nt: TGTGCCAGCAGCCCAACAGGGGAAGAGACCCAGTACTTC
cdr3_aa: CASSPTGEETQYF

d_call: NA
v_call: TRBV6-5
clone_size: NA
j_call: TRBJ1-6
cdr3_nt: TGTGCCAGCAGTCAACAGGGCTCCTATAATTCACCCCTCCACTTT
cdr3_aa: CASSQQGSYNSPLHF

d_call: TRBD1
v_call: TRBV5-4
clone_size: NA
j_call: TRBJ1-2
cdr3_nt: TGTGCCAGCAGCACCGACAGGGGGCACTATGGCTACACCTTC
cdr3_aa: CASSTDRGHYGYTF

d_call: NA
v_call: TRBV30
clone_size: NA
j_call: TRBJ2-1
cdr3_nt: TGTGCCTGGACCGGGACTCGATACAATGAGCAGTTCTTC
cdr3_aa: CAWTGTRYNEQFF

d_call: TRBD2
v_call: TRBV7-2
clone_size: NA
j_call: TRBJ2-1
cdr3_nt: TGTGCCAGCAGCTTAGGGTTTAGCGGGCTCTCCTACAATGAGCAGTTCTTC
cdr3_aa: CASSLGFSGLSYNEQFF

d_call: NA
v_call: TRBV2
clone_size: NA
j_call: TRBJ2-7
cdr3_nt: TGTGCCAGCAGTGACAGGGTGCTTTTTCGTGGCGAGCAGTACTTC
cdr3_aa: CASSDRVLFRGEQYF

d_call: TRBD2
v_call: TRBV4-2
clone_size: NA
j_call: TRBJ2-3
cdr3_nt: TGTGCCAGCAGCCAAGAGAATAGCGGGCCCACAGATACGCAGTATTTT
cdr3_aa: CASSQENSGPTDTQYF

d_call: NA
v_call: TRBV6-1
clone_size: NA
j_call: TRBJ1-5
cdr3_nt: TGTGCCAGCAGTGAAGCAAACAGGGCAAGCAATCAGCCCCAGCATTTT
cdr3_aa: CASSEANRASNQPQHF

d_call: TRBD2
v_call: TRBV7-2
clone_size: once
j_call: TRBJ2-5
cdr3_nt: TGTGCCAGCAGCTTATTAGCGGGTGTAGAGACCCAGTACTTC
cdr3_aa: CASSLLAGVETQYF

d_call: NA
v_call: TRBV2
clone_size: NA
j_call: TRBJ1-1
cdr3_nt: TGTGCCAGCGTAGAAGAGAGGGAAGGCCCTGAAGCTTTCTTT
cdr3_aa: CASVEEREGPEAFF

d_call: TRBD2
v_call: TRBV19
clone_size: few
j_call: TRBJ2-5
cdr3_nt: TGTGCCAGTAGGACCACCTCCCTCGGACTAGCGGAAGAGACCCAGTACTTC
cdr3_aa: CASRTTSLGLAEETQYF

d_call: TRBD1
v_call: TRBV19
clone_size: NA
j_call: TRBJ2-2
cdr3_nt: TGTGCCAGTACCCCGGACAGGCCGAACACCGGGGAGCTGTTTTTT
cdr3_aa: CASTPDRPNTGELFF

d_call: TRBD1
v_call: TRBV7-2
clone_size: NA
j_call: TRBJ2-7
cdr3_nt: TGTGCCAGCAGCACACGTCCAACCGGGACAGGGGGTTACGAGCAGTACTTC
cdr3_aa: CASSTRPTGTGGYEQYF

d_call: TRBD2
v_call: TRBV7-3
clone_size: once
j_call: TRBJ2-3
cdr3_nt: TGTGCCAGCAGCTTATTCTTGCGGGGGGACCTCACAGATACGCAGTATTTT
cdr3_aa: CASSLFLRGDLTDTQYF

d_call: TRBD2
v_call: TRBV30
clone_size: NA
j_call: TRBJ2-3
cdr3_nt: TGTGCCTGGATGGACCCGGGACTAGCGTTCAATACGCAGTATTTT
cdr3_aa: CAWMDPGLAFNTQYF

d_call: TRBD2
v_call: TRBV7-8
clone_size: NA
j_call: TRBJ2-1
cdr3_nt: TGTGCCAGCAGCTTAGGCCTAGCGGGATTCCGCGATGAGCAGTTCTTC
cdr3_aa: CASSLGLAGFRDEQFF

d_call: NA
v_call: TRBV7-2
clone_size: NA
j_call: TRBJ2-3
cdr3_nt: TGTGCCAGCAGCCCCAGGACAGATACTAGCACAGATACGCAGTATTTT
cdr3_aa: CASSPRTDTSTDTQYF

d_call: NA
v_call: TRBV4-1
clone_size: NA
j_call: TRBJ2-7
cdr3_nt: TGCGCCAGCAGCCAAGGGGGCAGTAGCTCCTACGAGCAGTACTTC
cdr3_aa: CASSQGGSSSYEQYF

d_call: NA
v_call: TRBV7-2
clone_size: few
j_call: TRBJ2-5
cdr3_nt: TGTGCCAGCAGCTTAGGAGGGGGTATTGGAAGGGGGGAGACCCAGTACTTC
cdr3_aa: CASSLGGGIGRGETQYF

d_call: TRBD1
v_call: TRBV19
clone_size: NA
j_call: TRBJ1-1
cdr3_nt: TGTGCCAGTACCGTCGGGACAGGGGCCATGAACACTGAAGCTTTCTTT
cdr3_aa: CASTVGTGAMNTEAFF

d_call: NA
v_call: TRBV6-5
clone_size: NA
j_call: TRBJ2-7
cdr3_nt: TGTGCCAGCAGTTTAGACAGTTACGAGCAGTACTTC
cdr3_aa: CASSLDSYEQYF

d_call: NA
v_call: TRBV27
clone_size: few
j_call: TRBJ2-3
cdr3_nt: TGTGCCAGCAGTTTAATGCAGGGCACAGATACGCAGTATTTT
cdr3_aa: CASSLMQGTDTQYF

d_call: TRBD1
v_call: TRBV6-1
clone_size: NA
j_call: TRBJ2-7
cdr3_nt: TGTGCCAGCAGTGAAGCGGGACAGGGGTCCTACGAGCAGTACTTC
cdr3_aa: CASSEAGQGSYEQYF